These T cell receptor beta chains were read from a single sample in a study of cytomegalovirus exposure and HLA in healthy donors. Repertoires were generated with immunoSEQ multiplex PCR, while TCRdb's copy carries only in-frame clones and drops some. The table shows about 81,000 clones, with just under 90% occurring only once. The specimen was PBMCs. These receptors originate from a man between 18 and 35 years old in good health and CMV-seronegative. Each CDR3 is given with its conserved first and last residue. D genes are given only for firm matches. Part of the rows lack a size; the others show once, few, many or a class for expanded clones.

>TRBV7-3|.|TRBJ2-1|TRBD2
CASSLTSGRAGEQFF
TGTGCCAGCAGCTTGACTAGCGGGAGGGCCGGTGAGCAGTTCTTC
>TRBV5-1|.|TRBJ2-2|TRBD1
CASSYTGVANTGELFF
TGCGCCAGCAGCTATACAGGGGTCGCGAACACCGGGGAGCTGTTTTTT
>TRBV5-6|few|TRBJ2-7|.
CASSLPGTHEQYF
TGTGCCAGCAGCTTGCCAGGTACCCACGAGCAGTACTTC
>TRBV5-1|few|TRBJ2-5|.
CASSLALGQRGETQYF
TGCGCCAGCAGCTTGGCCCTGGGACAAAGGGGAGAGACCCAGTACTTC
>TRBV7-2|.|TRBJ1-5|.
CASSLTGQGNQPQHF
TGTGCCAGCAGCCTCACGGGACAAGGCAATCAGCCCCAGCATTTT
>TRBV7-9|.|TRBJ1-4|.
CASSPAVGAATNEKLFF
TGTGCCAGCAGCCCCGCGGTGGGGGCCGCAACTAATGAAAAACTGTTTTTT
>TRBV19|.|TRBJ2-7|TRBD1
CASSPRGRPLRGYEQYF
TGTGCCAGTAGCCCAAGGGGGCGACCCCTCAGGGGTTACGAGCAGTACTTC
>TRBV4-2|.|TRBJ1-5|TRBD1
CASSRQGLGDQPQHF
TGTGCCAGCAGCCGACAGGGACTCGGGGATCAGCCCCAGCATTTT
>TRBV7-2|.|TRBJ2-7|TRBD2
CASSRTGTSIHEQYF
TGTGCCAGCAGCCGAACCGGGACTAGTATCCACGAGCAGTACTTC
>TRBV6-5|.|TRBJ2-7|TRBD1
CASSSGTGPSYEQYF
TGTGCCAGCAGTTCCGGGACAGGGCCTTCCTACGAGCAGTACTTC
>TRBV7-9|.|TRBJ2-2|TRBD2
CASMVLAAAGELFF
TGTGCCAGCATGGTACTAGCGGCGGCCGGGGAGCTGTTTTTT
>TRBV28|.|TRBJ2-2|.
CASSGLENTGELFF
TGTGCCAGCAGCGGACTGGAGAACACCGGGGAGCTGTTTTTT
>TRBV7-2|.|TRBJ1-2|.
CASSLVGFGYTF
TGTGCCAGCAGCTTAGTCGGGTTTGGCTACACCTTC
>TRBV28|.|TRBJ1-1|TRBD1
CASSLSGGSNTEAFF
TGTGCCAGCAGTTTATCAGGGGGCAGTAACACTGAAGCTTTCTTT
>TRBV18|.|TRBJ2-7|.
CASSPSASGEQYF
TGTGCCAGCTCACCGTCCGCTTCGGGGGAGCAGTACTTC
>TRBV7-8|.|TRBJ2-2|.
CASSLDRWRINTGELFF
TGTGCCAGCAGCTTAGATCGGTGGAGGATTAACACCGGGGAGCTGTTTTTT
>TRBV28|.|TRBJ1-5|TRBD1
CASSHDLSTGTANQPQHF
TGTGCCAGCAGTCACGATTTATCCACTGGGACAGCTAATCAGCCCCAGCATTTT
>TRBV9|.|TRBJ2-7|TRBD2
CASSPGLAAYEQYF
TGTGCCAGCAGCCCGGGACTAGCTGCTTACGAGCAGTACTTC
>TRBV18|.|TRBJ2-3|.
CASSPERADTQYF
TGTGCCAGCTCACCGGAGCGTGCAGATACGCAGTATTTT
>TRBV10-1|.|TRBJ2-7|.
CANETEGERLYEQYF
TGCGCCAACGAAACTGAGGGAGAGAGACTCTACGAGCAGTACTTC
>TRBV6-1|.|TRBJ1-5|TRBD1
CASSAQGARQPQHF
TGTGCCAGCAGCGCACAGGGGGCGAGGCAGCCCCAGCATTTT
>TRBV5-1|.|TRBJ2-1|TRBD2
CASSLPRLAGYYNEQFF
TGCGCCAGCAGCTTGCCCCGGCTAGCGGGGTACTACAATGAGCAGTTCTTC
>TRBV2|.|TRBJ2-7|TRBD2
CASSEGSGTFYEQYF
TGTGCCAGCAGTGAGGGTAGCGGGACGTTCTACGAGCAGTACTTC
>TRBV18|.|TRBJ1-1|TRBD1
CASSPGQGAEAFF
TGTGCCAGCTCACCCGGACAGGGCGCTGAAGCTTTCTTT
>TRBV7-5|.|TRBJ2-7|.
CVRSPKDSNSYEQYF
TGTGTCAGAAGCCCGAAGGACTCAAACTCCTACGAGCAGTACTTC
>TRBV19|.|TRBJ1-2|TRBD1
CASTGTEWFHTF
TGTGCCAGTACCGGGACAGAGTGGTTCCACACCTTC
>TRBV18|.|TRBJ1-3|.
CATRPGGRPGNTIYF
TGTGCCACTAGGCCTGGAGGGAGGCCTGGAAACACCATATATTTT
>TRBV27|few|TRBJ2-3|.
CASSLSGSTDTQYF
TGTGCCAGCAGTCTAAGCGGTAGCACAGATACGCAGTATTTT
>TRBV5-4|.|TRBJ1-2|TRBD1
CASRQGTGNGYTF
TGTGCCAGCAGACAGGGGACGGGGAACGGCTACACCTTC
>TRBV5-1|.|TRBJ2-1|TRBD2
CASTGTSLDEQFF
TGCGCCAGCACCGGGACTAGTCTCGATGAGCAGTTCTTC
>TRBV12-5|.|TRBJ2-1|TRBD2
CASGASGRNEQFF
TGTGCTAGTGGGGCGAGCGGGAGAAATGAGCAGTTCTTC
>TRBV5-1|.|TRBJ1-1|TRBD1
CASSLGRGPDTEAFF
TGCGCCAGCAGCTTGGGCAGGGGGCCCGACACTGAAGCTTTCTTT
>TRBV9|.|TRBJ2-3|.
CASSVVSGTQYF
TGTGCCAGCAGCGTAGTTAGCGGTACGCAGTATTTT
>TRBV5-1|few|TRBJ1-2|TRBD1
CASRYVPGQGAYGYTF
TGCGCCAGCAGATATGTTCCGGGACAGGGGGCCTATGGCTACACCTTC
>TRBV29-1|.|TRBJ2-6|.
CSAIQGSGANVLTF
TGCAGCGCGATTCAGGGTTCTGGGGCCAACGTCCTGACTTTC
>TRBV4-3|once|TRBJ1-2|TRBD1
CASSLQGGDGYTF
TGCGCCAGCAGCCTACAAGGGGGCGATGGCTACACCTTC
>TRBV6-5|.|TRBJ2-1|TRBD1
CASRLGQGAYNEQFF
TGTGCCAGCAGGCTAGGACAGGGAGCCTACAATGAGCAGTTCTTC
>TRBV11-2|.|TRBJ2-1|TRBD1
CASSRPGQLNEQFF
TGTGCCAGCAGTCGACCGGGACAGTTAAATGAGCAGTTCTTC
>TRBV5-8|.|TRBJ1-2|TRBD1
CASILDPDRGNLGSTYGYTF
TGTGCCAGCATCCTAGACCCGGACAGGGGGAATCTTGGCTCTACCTATGGCTACACCTTC
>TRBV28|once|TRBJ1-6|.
CASSLPGWGSPLHF
TGTGCCAGCAGTTTGCCGGGGTGGGGTTCACCCCTCCACTTT
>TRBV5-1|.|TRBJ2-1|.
CASCVAAANQGGQFF
TGCGCCAGCTGCGTGGCGGCGGCTAACCAGGGGGGGCAGTTCTTC
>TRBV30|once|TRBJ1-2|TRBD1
CAWSLPPPPDREARNYGYTF
TGTGCCTGGAGTCTTCCACCTCCCCCCGACAGGGAGGCCCGTAACTATGGCTACACCTTC
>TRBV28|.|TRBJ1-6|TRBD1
CASSFDRGLRRYNSPLHF
TGTGCCAGCAGTTTCGACAGGGGGCTCAGACGCTATAATTCACCCCTCCACTTT
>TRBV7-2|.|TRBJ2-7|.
CASSRTISYEQYF
TGTGCCAGCAGCCGAACAATCTCCTACGAGCAGTACTTC
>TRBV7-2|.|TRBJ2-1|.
CASSLNPPSSARYNEQFF
TGTGCCAGCAGCTTAAACCCTCCGTCGAGCGCTCGATACAATGAGCAGTTCTTC
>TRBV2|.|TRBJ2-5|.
CASSEVSSGGHTQYF
TGTGCCAGCAGTGAAGTCTCGTCAGGGGGGCATACCCAGTACTTC
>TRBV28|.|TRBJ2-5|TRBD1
CASERGRLKTQYF
TGTGCCAGCGAGAGGGGGCGGTTAAAGACCCAGTACTTC
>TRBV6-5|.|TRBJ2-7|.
CASSYRPGYYEQYF
TGTGCCAGCAGTTATCGTCCCGGGTACTACGAGCAGTACTTC
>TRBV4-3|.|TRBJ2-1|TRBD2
CASSQVGGSPYSYNEQFF
TGCGCCAGCAGCCAAGTGGGAGGGAGCCCCTACTCCTACAATGAGCAGTTCTTC
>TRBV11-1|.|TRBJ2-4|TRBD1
CASSPPGGRGKNIQYF
TGTGCCAGCAGCCCCCCAGGGGGCAGGGGCAAAAACATTCAGTACTTC